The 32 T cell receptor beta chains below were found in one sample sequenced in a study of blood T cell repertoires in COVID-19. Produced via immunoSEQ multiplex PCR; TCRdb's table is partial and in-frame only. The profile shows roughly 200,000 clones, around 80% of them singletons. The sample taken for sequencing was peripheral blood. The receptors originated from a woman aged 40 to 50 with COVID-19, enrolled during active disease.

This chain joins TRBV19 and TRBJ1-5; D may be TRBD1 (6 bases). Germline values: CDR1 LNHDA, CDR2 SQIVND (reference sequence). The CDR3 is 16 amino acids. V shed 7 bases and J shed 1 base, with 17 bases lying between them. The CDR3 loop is CASTPRAGESNQPQHF. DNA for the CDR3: TGTGCCAGTACCCCCCGGGCAGGGGAAAGCAATCAGCCCCAGCATTTT.

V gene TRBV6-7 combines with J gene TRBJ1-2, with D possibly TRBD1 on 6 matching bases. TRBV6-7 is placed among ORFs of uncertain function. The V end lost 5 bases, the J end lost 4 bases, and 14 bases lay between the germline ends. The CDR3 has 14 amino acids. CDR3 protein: CASSRTDSIYGYTF. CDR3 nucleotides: TGTGCCAGCAGTCGTACGGACAGCATCTATGGCTACACCTTC.

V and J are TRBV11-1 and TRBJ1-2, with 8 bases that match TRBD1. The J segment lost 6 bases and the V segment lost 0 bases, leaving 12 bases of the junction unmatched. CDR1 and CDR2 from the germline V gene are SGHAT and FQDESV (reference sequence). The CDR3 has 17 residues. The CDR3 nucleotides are TGTGCCAGCAGCTTAGCGGGAATTGGACAGGGTGGAAATGGCTACACCTTC. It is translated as CASSLAGIGQGGNGYTF.

This CDR3 reads CASNLQGVDNSPLHF. The CDR3 nucleotides are TGTGCCAGTAATTTACAGGGGGTAGATAATTCACCCCTCCACTTT. The V and J genes are TRBV19 and TRBJ1-6; 8 bases are shared with TRBD1. The germline CDR1 and CDR2 sequences are LNHDA and SQIVND (reference sequence). V shed 7 bases, J shed 5 bases, and the junction held 7 bases outside the gene matches. CDR3 length: 15 amino acids. The variable domain in full, with the rest retrieved from reference TRBV19 and TRBJ1-6, is DGGITQSPKYLFRKEGQNVTLSCEQNLNHDAMYWYRQDPGQGLRLIYYSQIVNDFQKGDIAEGYSVSREKKESFPLTVTSAQKNPTAFYLCASNLQGVDNSPLHFGNGTRLTVT.

The CDR3 spells CASSLIPGQGGHEQFF. The CDR3 region has the DNA TGTGCCAGCAGCTTGATACCAGGACAGGGGGGACATGAGCAGTTCTTC. The chain uses TRBV11-2 and TRBJ2-1, with TRBD1 matching over 10 bases. The ends lost 3 bases at V and 8 bases at J; junction bases unmatched: 10. CDR1 is SGHAT, CDR2 FQNNGV, per germline. This CDR3 is built from 16 residues.

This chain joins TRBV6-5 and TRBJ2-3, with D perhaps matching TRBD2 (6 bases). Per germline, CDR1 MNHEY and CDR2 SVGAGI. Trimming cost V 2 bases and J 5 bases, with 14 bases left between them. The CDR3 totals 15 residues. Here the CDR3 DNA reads TGTGCCAGCAGTTACCCCCCCCATAGCGGAGATACGCAGTATTTT. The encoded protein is CASSYPPHSGDTQYF.

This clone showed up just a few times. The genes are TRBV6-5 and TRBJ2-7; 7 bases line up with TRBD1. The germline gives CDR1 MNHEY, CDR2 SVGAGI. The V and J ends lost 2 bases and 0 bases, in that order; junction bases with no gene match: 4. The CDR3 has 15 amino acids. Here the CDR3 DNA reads TGTGCCAGCAGTTACCCTGGACAGGCCTCCTACGAGCAGTACTTC. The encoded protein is CASSYPGQASYEQYF.

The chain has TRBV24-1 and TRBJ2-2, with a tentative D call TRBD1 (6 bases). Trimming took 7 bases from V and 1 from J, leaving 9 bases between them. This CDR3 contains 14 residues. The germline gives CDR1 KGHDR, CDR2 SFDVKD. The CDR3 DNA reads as TGTGCCACCAGGGGGGCAGGGAACACCGGGGAGCTGTTTTTT. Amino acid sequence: CATRGAGNTGELFF.

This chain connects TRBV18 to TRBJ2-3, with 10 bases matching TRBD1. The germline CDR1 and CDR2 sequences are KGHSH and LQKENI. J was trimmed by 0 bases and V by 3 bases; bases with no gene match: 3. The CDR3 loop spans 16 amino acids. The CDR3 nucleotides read TGTGCCAGCTCACCCTCGGACAGGGGGAGCACAGATACGCAGTATTTT. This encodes CASSPSDRGSTDTQYF.

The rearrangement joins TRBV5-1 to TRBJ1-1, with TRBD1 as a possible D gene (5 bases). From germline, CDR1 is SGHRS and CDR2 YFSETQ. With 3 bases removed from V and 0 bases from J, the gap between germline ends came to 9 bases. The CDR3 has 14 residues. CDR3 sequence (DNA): TGCGCCAGCAGCTCCTCGACAGTGAACACTGAAGCTTTCTTT. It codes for CASSSSTVNTEAFF.

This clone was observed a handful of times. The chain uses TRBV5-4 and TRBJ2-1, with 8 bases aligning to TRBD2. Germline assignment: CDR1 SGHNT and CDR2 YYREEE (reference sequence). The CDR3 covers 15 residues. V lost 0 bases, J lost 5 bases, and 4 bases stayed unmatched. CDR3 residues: CASSLGRGGHNEQFF. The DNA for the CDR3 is TGTGCCAGCAGCTTGGGTCGGGGGGGCCACAATGAGCAGTTCTTC.

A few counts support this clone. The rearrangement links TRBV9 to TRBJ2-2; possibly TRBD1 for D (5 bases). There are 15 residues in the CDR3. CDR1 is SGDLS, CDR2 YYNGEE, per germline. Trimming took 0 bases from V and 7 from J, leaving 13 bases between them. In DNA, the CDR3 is TGTGCCAGCAGCGTAGAGGGGCAGGTCAGCGGGGAGCTGTTTTTT. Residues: CASSVEGQVSGELFF. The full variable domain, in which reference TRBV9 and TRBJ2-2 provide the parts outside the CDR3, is DSGVTQTPKHLITATGQRVTLRCSPRSGDLSVYWYQQSLDQGLQFLIQYYNGEERAKGNILERFSAQQFPDLHSELNLSSLELGDSALYFCASSVEGQVSGELFFGEGSRLTVL.

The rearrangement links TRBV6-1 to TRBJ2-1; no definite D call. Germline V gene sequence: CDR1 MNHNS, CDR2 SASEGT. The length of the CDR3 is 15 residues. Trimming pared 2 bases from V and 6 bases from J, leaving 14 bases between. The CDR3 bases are TGTGCCAGCAGTGAATTTTTAACGGCAGGCAATGAGCAGTTCTTC. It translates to CASSEFLTAGNEQFF.

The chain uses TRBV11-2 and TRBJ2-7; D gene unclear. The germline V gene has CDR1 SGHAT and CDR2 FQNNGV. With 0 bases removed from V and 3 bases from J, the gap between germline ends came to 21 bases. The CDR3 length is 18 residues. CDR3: CASSLDPISLGVNYEQYF. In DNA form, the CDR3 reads TGTGCCAGCAGCTTAGATCCAATAAGCCTAGGAGTCAACTACGAGCAGTACTTC.

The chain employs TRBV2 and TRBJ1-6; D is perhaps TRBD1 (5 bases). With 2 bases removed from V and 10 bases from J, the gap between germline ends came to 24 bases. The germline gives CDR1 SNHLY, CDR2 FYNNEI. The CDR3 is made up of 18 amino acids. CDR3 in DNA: TGTGCCAGCAGTGAAATGGCCGACAGTTTTCGTTATGAGTCACCCCTCCACTTT. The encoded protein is CASSEMADSFRYESPLHF.

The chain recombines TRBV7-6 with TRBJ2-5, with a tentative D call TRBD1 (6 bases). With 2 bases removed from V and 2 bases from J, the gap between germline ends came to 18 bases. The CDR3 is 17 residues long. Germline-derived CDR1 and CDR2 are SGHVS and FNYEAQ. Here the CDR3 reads CASSLLPAQGGQETQYF. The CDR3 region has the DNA TGTGCCAGCAGCTTACTCCCGGCCCAAGGGGGACAAGAGACCCAGTACTTC.

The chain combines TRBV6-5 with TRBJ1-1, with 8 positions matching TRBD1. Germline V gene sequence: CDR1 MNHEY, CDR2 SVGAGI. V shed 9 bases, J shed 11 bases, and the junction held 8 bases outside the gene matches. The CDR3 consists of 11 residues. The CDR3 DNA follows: TGTGCCAGTCCAGGGGGCTGGAACGCTTTCTTT. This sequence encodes CASPGGWNAFF.

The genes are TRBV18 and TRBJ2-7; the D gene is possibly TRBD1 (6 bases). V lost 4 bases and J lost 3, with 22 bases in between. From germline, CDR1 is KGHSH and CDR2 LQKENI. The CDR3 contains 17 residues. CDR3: CASSQGLGKGEIYEQYF. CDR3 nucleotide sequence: TGTGCCAGCTCACAGGGGTTGGGGAAGGGGGAGATCTACGAGCAGTACTTC.

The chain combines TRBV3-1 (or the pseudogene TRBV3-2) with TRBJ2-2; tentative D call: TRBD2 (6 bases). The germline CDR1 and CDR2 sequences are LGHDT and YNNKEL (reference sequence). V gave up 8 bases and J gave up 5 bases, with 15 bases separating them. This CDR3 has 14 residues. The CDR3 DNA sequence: TGTGCCAGCGACCTAACTGGGGGGACCGGGGAGCTGTTTTTT. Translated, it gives CASDLTGGTGELFF.

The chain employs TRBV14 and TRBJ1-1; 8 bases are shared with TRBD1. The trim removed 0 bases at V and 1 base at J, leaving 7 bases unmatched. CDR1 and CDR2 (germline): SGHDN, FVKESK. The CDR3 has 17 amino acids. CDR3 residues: CASSQDRGLVGNTEAFF. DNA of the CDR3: TGTGCCAGCAGCCAAGACAGGGGGCTAGTCGGGAACACTGAAGCTTTCTTT.

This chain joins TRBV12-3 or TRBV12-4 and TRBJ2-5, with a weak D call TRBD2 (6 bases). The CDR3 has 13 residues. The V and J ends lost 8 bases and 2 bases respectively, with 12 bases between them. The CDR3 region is CASRRGEQETQYF. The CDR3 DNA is TGTGCCAGCCGGCGGGGAGAACAAGAGACCCAGTACTTC.

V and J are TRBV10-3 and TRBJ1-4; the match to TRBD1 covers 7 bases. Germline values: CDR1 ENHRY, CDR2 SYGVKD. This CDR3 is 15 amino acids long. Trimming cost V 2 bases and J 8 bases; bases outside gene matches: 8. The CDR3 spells CAISEIQGGREKLFF. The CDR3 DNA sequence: TGTGCCATCAGTGAGATCCAGGGGGGTCGGGAAAAACTGTTTTTT.

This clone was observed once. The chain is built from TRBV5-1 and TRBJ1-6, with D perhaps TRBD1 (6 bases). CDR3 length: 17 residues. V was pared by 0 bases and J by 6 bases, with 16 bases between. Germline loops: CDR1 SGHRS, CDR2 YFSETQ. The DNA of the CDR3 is TGCGCCAGCAGCTTGGCCTTCCCAGGGGAGGGTAATTCACCCCTCCACTTT. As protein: CASSLAFPGEGNSPLHF.

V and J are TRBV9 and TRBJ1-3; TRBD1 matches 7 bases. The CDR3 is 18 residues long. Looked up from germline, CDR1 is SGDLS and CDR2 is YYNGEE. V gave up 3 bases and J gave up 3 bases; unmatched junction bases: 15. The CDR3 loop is CASSDRRNRGGLGNTIYF. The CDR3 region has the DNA TGTGCCAGCAGCGACCGGAGGAACAGGGGCGGGCTTGGAAACACCATATATTTT. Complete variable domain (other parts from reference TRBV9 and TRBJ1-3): DSGVTQTPKHLITATGQRVTLRCSPRSGDLSVYWYQQSLDQGLQFLIQYYNGEERAKGNILERFSAQQFPDLHSELNLSSLELGDSALYFCASSDRRNRGGLGNTIYFGEGSWLTVV.

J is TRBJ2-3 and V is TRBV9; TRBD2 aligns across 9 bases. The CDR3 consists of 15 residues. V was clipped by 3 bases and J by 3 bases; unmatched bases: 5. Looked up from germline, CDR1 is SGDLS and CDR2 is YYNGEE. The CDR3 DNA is TGTGCCAGCAGCGAGGGACTAGCTTTTACAGATACGCAGTATTTT. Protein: CASSEGLAFTDTQYF.

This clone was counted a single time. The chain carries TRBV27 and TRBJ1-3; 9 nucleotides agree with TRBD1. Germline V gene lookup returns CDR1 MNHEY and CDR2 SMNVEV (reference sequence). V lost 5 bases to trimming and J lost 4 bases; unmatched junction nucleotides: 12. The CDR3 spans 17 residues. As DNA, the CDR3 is TGTGCCAGCAGTCGATCCACACAGGGGGCTAAAGGAAACACCATATATTTT. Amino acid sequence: CASSRSTQGAKGNTIYF.

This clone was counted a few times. The CDR3 bases are TGTGCCAGCAGCTTGGTGGCAGGGGGTAGCGGAAACACCATATATTTT. This codes for CASSLVAGGSGNTIYF. The J gene is TRBJ1-3, the V gene TRBV5-4; the match to TRBD1 covers 7 bases. The germline V gene encodes CDR1 SGHNT and CDR2 YYREEE (reference sequence). V was clipped by 0 bases and J by 4 bases; unmatched bases: 7. The CDR3 loop spans 16 amino acids.

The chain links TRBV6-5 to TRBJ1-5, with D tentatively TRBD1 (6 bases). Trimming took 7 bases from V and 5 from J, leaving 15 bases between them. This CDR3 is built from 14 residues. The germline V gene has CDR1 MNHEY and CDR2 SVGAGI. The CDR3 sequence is CASIEQGRDQPQHF. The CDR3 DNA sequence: TGTGCCAGCATAGAACAGGGAAGGGATCAGCCCCAGCATTTT.

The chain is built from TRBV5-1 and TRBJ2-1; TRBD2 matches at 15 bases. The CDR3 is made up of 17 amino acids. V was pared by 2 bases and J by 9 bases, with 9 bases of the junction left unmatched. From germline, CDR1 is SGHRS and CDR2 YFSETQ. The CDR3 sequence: CASSFQPGLAGGGEQFF. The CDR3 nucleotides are TGCGCCAGCAGCTTTCAACCGGGACTAGCGGGGGGTGGTGAGCAGTTCTTC.

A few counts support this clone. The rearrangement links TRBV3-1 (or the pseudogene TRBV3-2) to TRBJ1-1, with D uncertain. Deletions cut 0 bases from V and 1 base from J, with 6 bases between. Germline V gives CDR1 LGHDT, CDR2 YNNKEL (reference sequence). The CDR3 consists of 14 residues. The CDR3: CASSQDRWNTEAFF. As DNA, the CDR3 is TGTGCCAGCAGCCAAGACAGATGGAACACTGAAGCTTTCTTT.

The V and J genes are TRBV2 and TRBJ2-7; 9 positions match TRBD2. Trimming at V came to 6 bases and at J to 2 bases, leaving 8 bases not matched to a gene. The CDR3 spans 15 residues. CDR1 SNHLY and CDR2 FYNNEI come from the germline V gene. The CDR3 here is CASSPTSGLAYEQYF. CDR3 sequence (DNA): TGTGCCAGCAGCCCGACTAGCGGATTAGCCTACGAGCAGTACTTC.

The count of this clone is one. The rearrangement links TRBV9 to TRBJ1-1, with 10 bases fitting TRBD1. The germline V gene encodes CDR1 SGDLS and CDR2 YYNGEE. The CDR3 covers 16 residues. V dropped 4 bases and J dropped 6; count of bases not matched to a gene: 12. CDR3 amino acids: CASSPPSGQGTPEAFF. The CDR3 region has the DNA TGTGCCAGCAGCCCCCCATCGGGACAGGGGACCCCTGAAGCTTTCTTT.